These 16 T cell receptor beta chains share one sample of origin, sequenced in a study of cytomegalovirus exposure and HLA in healthy donors. Using immunoSEQ multiplex PCR, the repertoire was profiled, and TCRdb retains in-frame clones only, with some absent. The data hold under 100,000 clones, with approximately 96% observed a single time. Specimen: PBMCs. Receptor source: a man aged 18 to 30 in good health and CMV-seronegative.

The gene calls are TRBV5-4 and TRBJ1-1; D uncertain. V dropped 0 bases and J dropped 0 bases, with 6 bases sitting between them. The germline V gene has CDR1 SGHNT and CDR2 YYREEE (reference sequence). The CDR3 covers 14 residues. CDR3 in DNA: TGTGCCAGCAGCTTGGCCCCAATGAACACTGAAGCTTTCTTT. Translation: CASSLAPMNTEAFF.

This clone was seen only a few times. The CDR3 spells CASSSFARDTQYF. CDR3 coding DNA: TGTGCCAGCAGCTCTTTCGCGAGAGATACGCAGTATTTT. The rearrangement links TRBV5-6 to TRBJ2-3; D uncertain. From germline, CDR1 is SGHDT and CDR2 YYEEEE. The ends were cut back, 3 bases at V and 5 bases at J, with 10 bases in the middle. This CDR3 contains 13 residues. Drawing the rest from reference TRBV5-6 and TRBJ2-3, the complete variable domain is DAGVTQSPTHLIKTRGQQVTLRCSPKSGHDTVSWYQQALGQGPQFIFQYYEEEERQRGNFPDRFSGHQFPNYSSELNVNALLLGDSALYLCASSSFARDTQYFGPGTRLTVL.

J is TRBJ2-2 and V is TRBV11-2, with D perhaps matching TRBD2 (6 bases). Trimming left V 0 bases short and J 1 base short, with 12 bases between. This CDR3 region has 17 residues. Germline CDR1 and CDR2: SGHAT and FQNNGV. In DNA form, the CDR3 reads TGTGCCAGCAGCTTAGATTTTCCGGGAGTGAACACCGGGGAGCTGTTTTTT. Residues: CASSLDFPGVNTGELFF.

The chain is built from TRBV27 and TRBJ2-2; 14 bases align to TRBD2. The CDR3 covers 18 residues. V lost 4 bases to trimming and J lost 2 bases; unmatched junction nucleotides: 6. The germline CDR1 and CDR2 sequences are MNHEY and SMNVEV (reference sequence). The CDR3 coding sequence is TGTGCCAGCAGTTGGACTAGCGGGAGGAGATTAAACACCGGGGAGCTGTTTTTT. Protein: CASSWTSGRRLNTGELFF.

The V call is TRBV4-1, the J call TRBJ2-4, with 8 bases identical to TRBD2. CDR1 MGHRA and CDR2 YSYEKL come from the germline V gene. After removal of 1 base from V and 3 bases from J, the junction contained 8 bases not matched to a gene. This CDR3 region has 17 residues. The CDR3 region is CASSQGRVAGHKNIQYF. CDR3 DNA sequence: TGCGCCAGCAGCCAAGGGAGGGTAGCGGGGCACAAAAACATTCAGTACTTC.

CDR3 sequence: CASSPGQGLGNEQFF. In nucleotides, the CDR3 is TGTGCCAGCAGCCCGGGACAGGGTCTGGGGAATGAGCAGTTCTTC. This chain joins TRBV7-3 and TRBJ2-1; 9 nucleotides match TRBD1. The V gene end was trimmed by 5 bases and the J gene end by 7 bases; junction bases not matched to a gene: 9. CDR1 and CDR2 from the germline V gene are SGHTA and FQGTGA. The CDR3 has 15 amino acids.

The chain carries TRBV13 and TRBJ1-1; 8 nucleotides match TRBD1. Trimming cost V 4 bases and J 1 base; bases outside gene matches: 5. The CDR3 is 15 residues long. Per germline, CDR1 PRHDT and CDR2 FYEKMQ (reference sequence). The CDR3 loop is CASSSLGQGNTEAFF. The CDR3 nucleotides read TGTGCCAGCAGCTCCCTAGGACAGGGGAACACTGAAGCTTTCTTT.

The chain combines TRBV10-3 with TRBJ2-3, with TRBD2 matching 13 bases. The CDR3 loop spans 16 amino acids. V lost 7 bases and J lost 0; bases outside the gene matches: 4. CDR1 is ENHRY and CDR2 is SYGVKD in the germline V gene. This CDR3 reads CAITRTSGSSTDTQYF. For the CDR3, the DNA is TGTGCCATCACCAGGACTAGCGGGAGTAGCACAGATACGCAGTATTTT.

V gene TRBV5-1 combines with J gene TRBJ2-7, with D maybe TRBD2 (7 bases). V was cut by 7 bases and J by 5 bases, with 22 bases left in between. The CDR3 consists of 15 residues. The germline V gene has CDR1 SGHRS and CDR2 YFSETQ. Here the CDR3 reads CASSGRRGQFNEQYF. CDR3 DNA: TGCGCCAGCTCGGGTAGGCGGGGGCAGTTCAACGAGCAGTACTTC. The entire variable domain, with the rest obtained from reference TRBV5-1 and TRBJ2-7, is as follows: KAGVTQTPRYLIKTRGQQVTLSCSPISGHRSVSWYQQTPGQGLQFLFEYFSETQRNKGNFPGRFSGRQFSNSRSEMNVSTLELGDSALYLCASSGRRGQFNEQYFGPGTRLTVT.

V and J are TRBV29-1 and TRBJ2-2; a possible D gene is TRBD2 (6 bases). The V gene lost 1 base and the J gene lost 6 bases, with 15 bases spanning the gap. This CDR3 has 15 amino acids. Germline V gene sequence: CDR1 SQVTM, CDR2 ANQGSEA. The CDR3 here is CSVEGGDVDAGELFF. The DNA for the CDR3 is TGCAGCGTTGAAGGGGGGGACGTCGATGCCGGGGAGCTGTTTTTT.

This chain links TRBV6-1 with TRBJ2-7; perhaps TRBD2 as D (6 bases). Germline CDR1 is MNHNS and CDR2 is SASEGT. CDR3 length: 17 amino acids. V was clipped by 2 bases and J by 7 bases, with 24 bases between them. The CDR3 spells CASSENIRMTEGREQYV. The CDR3 DNA follows: TGTGCCAGCAGTGAAAATATTCGTATGACCGAAGGGAGGGAGCAGTACGTC.

The chain links TRBV5-1 to TRBJ2-3, with a possible D match to TRBD2 (6 bases). Trimming cost V 1 base and J 1 base, with 13 bases left between them. This CDR3 spans 16 amino acids. Germline lookup yields CDR1 SGHRS and CDR2 YFSETQ. The chain's CDR3 is CASSLLGTPRTDTQYF. The CDR3 nucleotides are TGCGCCAGCAGCTTGTTGGGGACTCCCCGCACAGATACGCAGTATTTT.

This clone was recorded a few times. The genes are TRBV10-2 and TRBJ1-5, with D perhaps matching TRBD1 (6 bases). The CDR3 extends over 15 amino acids. Trimming cost V 2 bases and J 4 bases, with 12 bases left between them. The germline CDR1 and CDR2 sequences are WSHSY and SAAADI. The CDR3 spells CASSEASQGNQPQHF. CDR3 nucleotides: TGCGCCAGCAGTGAGGCGTCACAGGGAAATCAGCCCCAGCATTTT.

The CDR3 sequence is CASSSGQGAYYGYTF. In nucleotides, the CDR3 is TGTGCCAGCAGCTCGGGACAGGGGGCGTACTATGGCTACACCTTC. This chain joins TRBV11-3 and TRBJ1-2; TRBD1 matches 12 bases. Germline V gene sequence: CDR1 SGHNT, CDR2 YENEEA. J lost 3 bases, V lost 4 bases, and 3 bases had no gene match. The CDR3 length is 15 residues.

The chain is built from TRBV5-6 and TRBJ1-1, with no clear D. The CDR3 runs to 16 residues. CDR1 is SGHDT, CDR2 YYEEEE, per germline. V lost 2 bases to trimming and J lost 0 bases, with 14 bases between them. CDR3 amino acids: CASSLSYRDMNTEAFF. The DNA for the CDR3 is TGTGCCAGCAGCTTATCCTACAGAGACATGAACACTGAAGCTTTCTTT. Using reference TRBV5-6 and TRBJ1-1 for the parts outside the CDR3, the full variable domain is DAGVTQSPTHLIKTRGQQVTLRCSPKSGHDTVSWYQQALGQGPQFIFQYYEEEERQRGNFPDRFSGHQFPNYSSELNVNALLLGDSALYLCASSLSYRDMNTEAFFGQGTRLTVV.

The V gene is TRBV28, the J gene TRBJ1-1; 8 bases align to TRBD1. Germline V gene lookup returns CDR1 MDHEN and CDR2 SYDVKM. The J segment lost 3 bases and the V segment lost 6 bases, leaving 15 bases of the junction unmatched. CDR3 length equals 17 residues. The CDR3 loop is CASSSTGQGAFYTEAFF. CDR3 in DNA: TGTGCCAGCAGCTCGACCGGACAGGGCGCGTTTTACACTGAAGCTTTCTTT.